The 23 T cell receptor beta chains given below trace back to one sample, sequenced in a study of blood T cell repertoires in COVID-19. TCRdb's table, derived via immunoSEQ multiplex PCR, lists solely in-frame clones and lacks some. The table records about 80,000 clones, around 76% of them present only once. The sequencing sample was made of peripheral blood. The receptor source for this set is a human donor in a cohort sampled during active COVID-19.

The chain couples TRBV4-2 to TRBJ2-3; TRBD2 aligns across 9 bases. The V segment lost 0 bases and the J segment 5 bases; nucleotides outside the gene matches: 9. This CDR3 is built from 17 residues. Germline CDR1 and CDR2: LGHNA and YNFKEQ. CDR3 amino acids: CASSQEGAGGPLDTQYF. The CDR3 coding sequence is TGTGCCAGCAGCCAAGAAGGGGCGGGGGGGCCTTTAGATACGCAGTATTTT.

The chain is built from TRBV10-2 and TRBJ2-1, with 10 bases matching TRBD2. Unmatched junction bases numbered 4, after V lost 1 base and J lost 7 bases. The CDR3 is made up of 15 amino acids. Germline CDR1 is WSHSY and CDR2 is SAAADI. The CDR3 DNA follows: TGCGCCAGCAGTGAGTGGGGACTAGCGAGGAATGAGCAGTTCTTC. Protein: CASSEWGLARNEQFF.

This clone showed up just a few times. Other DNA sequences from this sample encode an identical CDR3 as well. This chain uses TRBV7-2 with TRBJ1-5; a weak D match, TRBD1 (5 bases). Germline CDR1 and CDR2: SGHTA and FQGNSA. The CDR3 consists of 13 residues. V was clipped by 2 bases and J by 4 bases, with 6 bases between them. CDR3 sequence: CASSLRGNQPQHF. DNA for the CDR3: TGTGCCAGCAGCTTACGGGGGAATCAGCCCCAGCATTTT.

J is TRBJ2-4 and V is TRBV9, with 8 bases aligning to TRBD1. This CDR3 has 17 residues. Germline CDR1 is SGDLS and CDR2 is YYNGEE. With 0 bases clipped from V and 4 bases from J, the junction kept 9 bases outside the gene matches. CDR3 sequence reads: CASSVEDRVVGKNIQYF. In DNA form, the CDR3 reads TGTGCCAGCAGCGTAGAGGACAGGGTGGTTGGGAAAAACATTCAGTACTTC.

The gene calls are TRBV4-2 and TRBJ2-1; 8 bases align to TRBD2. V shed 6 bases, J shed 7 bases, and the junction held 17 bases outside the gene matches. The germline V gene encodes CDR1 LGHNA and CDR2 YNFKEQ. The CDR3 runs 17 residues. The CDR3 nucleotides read TGTGCCAGCAGTAGCGCCCAAGCAGCGGGGGCCGGTAATGAGCAGTTCTTC. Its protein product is CASSSAQAAGAGNEQFF.

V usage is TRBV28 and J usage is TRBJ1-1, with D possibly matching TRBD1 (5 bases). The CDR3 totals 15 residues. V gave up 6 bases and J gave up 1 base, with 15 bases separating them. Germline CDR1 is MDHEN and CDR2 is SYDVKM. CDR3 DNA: TGTGCCAGCAGAGACTTAATGGGGGGGAACACTGAAGCTTTCTTT. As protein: CASRDLMGGNTEAFF. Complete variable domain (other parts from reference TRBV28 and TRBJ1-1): DVKVTQSSRYLVKRTGEKVFLECVQDMDHENMFWYRQDPGLGLRLIYFSYDVKMKEKGDIPEGYSVSREKKERFSLILESASTNQTSMYLCASRDLMGGNTEAFFGQGTRLTVV.

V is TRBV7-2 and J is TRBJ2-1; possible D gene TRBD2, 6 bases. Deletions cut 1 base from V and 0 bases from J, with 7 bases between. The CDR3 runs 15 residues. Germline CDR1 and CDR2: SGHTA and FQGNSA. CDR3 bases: TGTGCCAGCAGCTTAGGGGACTTCTCCTACAATGAGCAGTTCTTC. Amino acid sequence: CASSLGDFSYNEQFF.

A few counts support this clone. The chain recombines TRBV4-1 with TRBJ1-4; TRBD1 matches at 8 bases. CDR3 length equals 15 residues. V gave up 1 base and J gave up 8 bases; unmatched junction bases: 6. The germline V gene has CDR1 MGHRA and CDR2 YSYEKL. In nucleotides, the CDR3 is TGCGCCAGCAGCCAAGTACAGGGGGGAGAAGAAAAACTGTTTTTT. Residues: CASSQVQGGEEKLFF.

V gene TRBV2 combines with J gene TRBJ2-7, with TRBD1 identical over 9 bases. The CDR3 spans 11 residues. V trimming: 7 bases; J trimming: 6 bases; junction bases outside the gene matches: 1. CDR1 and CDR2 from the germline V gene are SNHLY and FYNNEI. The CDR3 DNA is TGTGCCAGCAAACAGGGGGCCGAGCAGTACTTC. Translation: CASKQGAEQYF.

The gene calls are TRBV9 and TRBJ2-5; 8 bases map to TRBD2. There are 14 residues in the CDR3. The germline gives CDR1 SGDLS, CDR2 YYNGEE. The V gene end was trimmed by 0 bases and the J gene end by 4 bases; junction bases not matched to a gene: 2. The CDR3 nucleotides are TGTGCCAGCAGCGTAGGGGGACTAGGAGAGACCCAGTACTTC. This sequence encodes CASSVGGLGETQYF.

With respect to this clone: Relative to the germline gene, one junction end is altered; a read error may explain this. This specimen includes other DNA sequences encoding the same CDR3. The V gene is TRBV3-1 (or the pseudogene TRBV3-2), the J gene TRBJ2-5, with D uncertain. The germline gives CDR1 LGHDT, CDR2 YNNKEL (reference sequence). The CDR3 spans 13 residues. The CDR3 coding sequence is TGTGCTAGCAGCCAAAAGACACCCGGGACCCAGTACTTC. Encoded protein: CASSQKTPGTQYF.

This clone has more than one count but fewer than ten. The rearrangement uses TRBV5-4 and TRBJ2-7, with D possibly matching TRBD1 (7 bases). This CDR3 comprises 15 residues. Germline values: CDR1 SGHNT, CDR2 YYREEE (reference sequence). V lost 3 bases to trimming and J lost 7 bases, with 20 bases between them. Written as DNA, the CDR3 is TGTGCCAGCAGCTCGCTAGTGGAGGGGGCGCGAGAGCAGTACGTC. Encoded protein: CASSSLVEGAREQYV.

CDR3 bases: TGTGCCAGCAGCCCGCGGGACGTCTACGAGCAGTACTTC. It translates to CASSPRDVYEQYF. V gene TRBV14 combines with J gene TRBJ2-7; a weak D match, TRBD2 (6 bases). The ends were cut back, 4 bases at V and 3 bases at J, with 10 bases in the middle. The germline gives CDR1 SGHDN, CDR2 FVKESK. The CDR3 has 13 amino acids.

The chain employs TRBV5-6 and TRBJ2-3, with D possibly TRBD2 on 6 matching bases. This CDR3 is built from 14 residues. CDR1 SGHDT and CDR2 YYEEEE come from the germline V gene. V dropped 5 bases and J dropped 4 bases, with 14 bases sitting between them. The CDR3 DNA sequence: TGTGCCAGCAGTCCGGGACCGGGAGCAGATACGCAGTATTTT. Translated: CASSPGPGADTQYF.

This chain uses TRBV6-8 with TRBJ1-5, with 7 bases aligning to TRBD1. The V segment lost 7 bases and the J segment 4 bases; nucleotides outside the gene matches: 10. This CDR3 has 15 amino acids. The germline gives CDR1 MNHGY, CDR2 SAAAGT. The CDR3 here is CASNLNRGRNQPQHF. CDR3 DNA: TGTGCCAGCAACCTAAACAGGGGTCGGAATCAGCCCCAGCATTTT.

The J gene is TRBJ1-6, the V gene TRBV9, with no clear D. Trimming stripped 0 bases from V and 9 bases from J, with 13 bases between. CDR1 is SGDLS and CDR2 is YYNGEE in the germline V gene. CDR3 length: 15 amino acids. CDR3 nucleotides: TGTGCCAGCAGCGTAGACGAAGATATCGGTTCACCCCTCCACTTT. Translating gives CASSVDEDIGSPLHF.

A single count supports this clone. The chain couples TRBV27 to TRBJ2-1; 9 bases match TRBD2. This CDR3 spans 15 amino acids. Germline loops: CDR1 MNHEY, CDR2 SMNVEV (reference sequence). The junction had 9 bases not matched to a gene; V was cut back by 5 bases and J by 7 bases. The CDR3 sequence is CASSPPRLAENEQFF. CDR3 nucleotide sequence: TGTGCCAGCAGTCCACCCCGACTAGCGGAGAATGAGCAGTTCTTC.

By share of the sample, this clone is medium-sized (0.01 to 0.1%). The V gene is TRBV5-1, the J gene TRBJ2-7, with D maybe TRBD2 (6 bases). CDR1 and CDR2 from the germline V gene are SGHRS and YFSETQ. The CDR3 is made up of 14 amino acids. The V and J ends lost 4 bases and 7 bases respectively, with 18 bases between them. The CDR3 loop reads CASSREIPAGEQYF. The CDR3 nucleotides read TGCGCCAGCAGCCGAGAGATCCCGGCGGGGGAGCAGTACTTC.

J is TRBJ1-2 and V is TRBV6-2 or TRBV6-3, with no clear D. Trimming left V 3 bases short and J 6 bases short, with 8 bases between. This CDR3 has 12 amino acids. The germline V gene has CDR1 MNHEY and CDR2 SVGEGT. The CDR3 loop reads CASSYWLDGYTF. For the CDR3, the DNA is TGTGCCAGCAGTTATTGGCTCGATGGCTACACCTTC.

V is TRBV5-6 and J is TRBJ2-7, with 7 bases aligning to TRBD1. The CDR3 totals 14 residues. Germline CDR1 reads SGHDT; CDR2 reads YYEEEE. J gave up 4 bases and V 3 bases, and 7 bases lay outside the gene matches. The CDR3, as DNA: TGTGCCAGCAGCTCAACAGGGGTGAGTTACGAGCAGTACTTC. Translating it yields CASSSTGVSYEQYF.

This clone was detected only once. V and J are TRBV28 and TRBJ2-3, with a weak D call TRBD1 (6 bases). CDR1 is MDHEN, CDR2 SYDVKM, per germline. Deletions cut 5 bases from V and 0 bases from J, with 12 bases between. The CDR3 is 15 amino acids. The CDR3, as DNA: TGTGCCAGCAGTCCGACAGGTACTAGCACAGATACGCAGTATTTT. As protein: CASSPTGTSTDTQYF.

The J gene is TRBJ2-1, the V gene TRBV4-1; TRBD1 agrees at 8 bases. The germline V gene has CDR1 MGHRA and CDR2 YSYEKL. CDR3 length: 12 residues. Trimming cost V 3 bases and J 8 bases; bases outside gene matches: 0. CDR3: CASSQTGDEQFF. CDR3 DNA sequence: TGCGCCAGCAGCCAGACAGGGGATGAGCAGTTCTTC.

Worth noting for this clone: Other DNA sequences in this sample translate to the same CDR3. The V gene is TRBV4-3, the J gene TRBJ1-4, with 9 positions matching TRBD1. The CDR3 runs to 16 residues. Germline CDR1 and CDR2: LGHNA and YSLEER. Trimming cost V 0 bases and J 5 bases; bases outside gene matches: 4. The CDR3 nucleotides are TGCGCCAGCAGCCAAGAACTGGGACAGGGAAATGAAAAACTGTTTTTT. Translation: CASSQELGQGNEKLFF.